The T cell receptor beta chain under discussion was sequenced for a study of blood T cell repertoires in COVID-19. Whole-study context: Sites in the United States, Italy and Spain provided acute and convalescent COVID-19 samples. T cells, B-cell-depleted T cells, or PBMCs provided the cDNA or gDNA that served as material.

This clone was counted once. CDR1 is SNHLY and CDR2 is FYNNEI in the germline V gene. The CDR3 is 15 amino acids. Unmatched junction bases numbered 5, after V lost 7 bases and J lost 4 bases. Original analysis: By means of reference gene primer amplification, nucleated cell counts were estimated. The table came from immunoSEQ multiplex PCR; TCRdb's copy has only in-frame clones and leaves some out. The V and J calls and clone size were taken over from that table, and D and trimming were inferred from the DNA. The data hold about 210,000 clones, with 70% to 90% observed a single time. The genes are TRBV2 and TRBJ1-3, with TRBD1 identical over 12 bases. The source material was peripheral blood. The origin of this receptor is a woman in her thirties or forties with acute or convalescent COVID-19. The CDR3 is CASTRDRGRGNTIYF. CDR3 sequence (DNA): TGTGCCAGCACCCGGGACAGGGGGCGCGGAAACACCATATATTTT.